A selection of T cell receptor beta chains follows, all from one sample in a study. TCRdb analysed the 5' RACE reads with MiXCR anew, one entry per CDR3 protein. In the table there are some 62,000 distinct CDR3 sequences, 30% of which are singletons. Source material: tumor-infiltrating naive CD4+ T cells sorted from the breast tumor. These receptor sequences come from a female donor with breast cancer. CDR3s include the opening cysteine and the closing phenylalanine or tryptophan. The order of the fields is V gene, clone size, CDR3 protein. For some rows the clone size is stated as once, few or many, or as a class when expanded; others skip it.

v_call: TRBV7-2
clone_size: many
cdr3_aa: CASSLRGSGDTQYF

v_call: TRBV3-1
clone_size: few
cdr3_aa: CASSQEGQGAYNEQFF

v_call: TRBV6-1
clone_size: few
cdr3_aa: CASRNRTASAWQPQHF

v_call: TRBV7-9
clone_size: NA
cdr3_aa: CASSLRQLNTEAFF

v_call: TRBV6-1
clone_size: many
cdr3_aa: CASSEGTSAEKLFF

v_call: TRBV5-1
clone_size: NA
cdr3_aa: CASSLAGQDTGNTIYF

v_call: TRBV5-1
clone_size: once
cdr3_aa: CASSPPGAAGANVLTF

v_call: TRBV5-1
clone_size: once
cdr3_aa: CASSLGTGRGQPQHF

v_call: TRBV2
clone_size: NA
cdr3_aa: CASSVGGDGQPQHF

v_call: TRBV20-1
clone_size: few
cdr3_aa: CSAEDRSSSGNTIYF

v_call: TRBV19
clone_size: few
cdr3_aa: CASSTTSHDNEQFF

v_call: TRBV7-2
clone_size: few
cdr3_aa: CASSLVGGRVVYEQYF

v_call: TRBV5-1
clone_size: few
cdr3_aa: CASSEQGEGYEQYF

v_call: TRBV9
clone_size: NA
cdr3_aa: CASSVDRGTEAFF

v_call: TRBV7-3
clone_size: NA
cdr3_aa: CASSLTFEETQYF

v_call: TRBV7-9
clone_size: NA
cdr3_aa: CASSLDSRGGQPQHF

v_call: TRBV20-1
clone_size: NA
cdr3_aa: CSAHGQGTGNTIYF

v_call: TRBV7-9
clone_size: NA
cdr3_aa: CASGGRRDTQYF

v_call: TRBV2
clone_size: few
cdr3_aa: CASSGGLPSTGELFF

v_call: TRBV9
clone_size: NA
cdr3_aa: CASSPRGRGEETQYF

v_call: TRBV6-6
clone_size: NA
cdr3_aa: CASSSSSGYNEQFF

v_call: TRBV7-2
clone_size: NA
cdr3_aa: CASSPRVVAGGQRTDTQYF

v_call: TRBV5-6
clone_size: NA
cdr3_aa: CASSLPPPAETQYF

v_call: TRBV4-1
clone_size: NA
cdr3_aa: CAGSQAGTSLHEQFF

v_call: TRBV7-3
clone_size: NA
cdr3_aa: CASSQRGREETQYF

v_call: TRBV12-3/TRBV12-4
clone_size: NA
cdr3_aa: CASSEGGLWTGELFF

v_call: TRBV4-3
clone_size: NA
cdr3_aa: CASSHDGHEQYF

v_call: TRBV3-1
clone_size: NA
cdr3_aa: CASSEDRGATNEKLFF

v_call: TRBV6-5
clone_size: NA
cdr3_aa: CASSYSSDSAGPTDTQYF

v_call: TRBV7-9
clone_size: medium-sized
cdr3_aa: CASSSLYEQYF

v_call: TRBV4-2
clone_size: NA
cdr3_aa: CASSQDASLANYGYTF

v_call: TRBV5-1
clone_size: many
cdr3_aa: CASSLVGPGETQYF

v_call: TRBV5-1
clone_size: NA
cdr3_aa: CASSSAQVTGELFF

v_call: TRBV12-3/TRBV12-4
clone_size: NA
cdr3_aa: CASSFRTDLRTPGANDLTF

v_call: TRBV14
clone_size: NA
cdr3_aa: CASSQDPVLAGGFGTDTQYF

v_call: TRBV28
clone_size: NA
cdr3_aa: CASSGQGYGYTF

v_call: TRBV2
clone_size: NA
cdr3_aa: CASSDDRGNQPQHF

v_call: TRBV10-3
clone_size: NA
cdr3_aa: CAISGGRNTEAFF

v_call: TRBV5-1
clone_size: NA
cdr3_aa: CASSSGGRTGELFF

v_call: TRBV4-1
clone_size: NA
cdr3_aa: CASSPLAMSSYEQYF

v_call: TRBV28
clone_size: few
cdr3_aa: CASSLTGTGTDGYTF

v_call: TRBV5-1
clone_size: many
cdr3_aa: CASSGQGSSDEQFF

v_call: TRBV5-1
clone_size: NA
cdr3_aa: CASSLGQTLNTDTQYF

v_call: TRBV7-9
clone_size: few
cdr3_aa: CASGRASADTQYF

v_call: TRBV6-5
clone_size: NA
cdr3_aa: CASSPLGSNQPQHF

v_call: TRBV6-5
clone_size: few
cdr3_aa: CASSYTSTDTQYF

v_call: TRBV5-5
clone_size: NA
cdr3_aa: CASSLGSNEKLFF

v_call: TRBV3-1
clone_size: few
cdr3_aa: CASSPTQYEQYF

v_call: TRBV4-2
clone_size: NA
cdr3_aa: CASSQDARSEAQYF

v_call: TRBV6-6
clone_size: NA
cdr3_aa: CASSWRLYNEQFF

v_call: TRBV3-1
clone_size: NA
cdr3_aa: CASSQGQSGNTIYF

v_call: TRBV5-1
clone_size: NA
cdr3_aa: CASSPIEGGDYGYTF

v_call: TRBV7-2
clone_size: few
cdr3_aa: CASSLASGSSYNEQFF

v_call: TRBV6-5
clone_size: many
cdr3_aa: CASSYGDREVYEQYF

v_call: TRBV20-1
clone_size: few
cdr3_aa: CSASGTGREQPQHF

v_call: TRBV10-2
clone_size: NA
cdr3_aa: CASGTSREQYF

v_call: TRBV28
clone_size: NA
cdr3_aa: CASTDLRNEQFF

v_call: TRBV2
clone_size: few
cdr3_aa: CASSEAGGELFF